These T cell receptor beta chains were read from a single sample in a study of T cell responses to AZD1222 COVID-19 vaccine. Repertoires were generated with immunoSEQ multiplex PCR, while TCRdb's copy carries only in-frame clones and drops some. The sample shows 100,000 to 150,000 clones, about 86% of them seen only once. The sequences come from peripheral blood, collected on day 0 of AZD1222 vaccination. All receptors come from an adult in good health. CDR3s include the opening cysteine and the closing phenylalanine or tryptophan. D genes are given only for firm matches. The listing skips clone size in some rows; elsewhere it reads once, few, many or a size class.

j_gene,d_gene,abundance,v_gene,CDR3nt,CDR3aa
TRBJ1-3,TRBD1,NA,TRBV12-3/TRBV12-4,TGTGCCAGCAGACAGGGGTCTGGAAACACCATATATTTT,CASRQGSGNTIYF
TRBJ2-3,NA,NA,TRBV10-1,TGCGCCAGCAGTGAGTCCTGGGATGGGGATACGCAGTATTTT,CASSESWDGDTQYF
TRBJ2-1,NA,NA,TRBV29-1,TGCAGCGTTGTCGGTTACAATGAGCAGTTCTTC,CSVVGYNEQFF
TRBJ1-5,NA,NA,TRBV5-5,TGTGCCAGCAGACTTGTAGTGGGAGGAGGGCAGCCCCAGCATTTT,CASRLVVGGGQPQHF
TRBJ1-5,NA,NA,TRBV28,TGTGCCAGCAGTCTAGCTGGCATGCCCCAGCATTTT,CASSLAGMPQHF
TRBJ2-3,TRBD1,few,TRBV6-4,TGTGCCAGCAGTAACACCGGGACAGGGAGTGCAGATACGCAGTATTTT,CASSNTGTGSADTQYF
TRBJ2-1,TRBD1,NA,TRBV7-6,TGTGCCAGCAGCTTAGTCGCCGGGACAGGATACAATGAGCAGTTCTTC,CASSLVAGTGYNEQFF
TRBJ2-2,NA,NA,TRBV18,TGTGCCAGCTCACCCGTCCTGGTCCAGAGGCCATCCGGGGAGCTGTTTTTT,CASSPVLVQRPSGELFF
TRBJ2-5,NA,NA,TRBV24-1,TGTGCCACCAGTGAGAGGGGAGAGACCCAGTACTTC,CATSERGETQYF
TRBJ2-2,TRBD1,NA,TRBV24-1,TGTGCCACCAGTGACCCCGGGACAGGGGGCACCGGGGAGCTGTTTTTT,CATSDPGTGGTGELFF
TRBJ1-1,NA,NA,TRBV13,TGTGCCAGCAGCTTGGCTACTCTGGGTCTAGCTTTCTTT,CASSLATLGLAFF